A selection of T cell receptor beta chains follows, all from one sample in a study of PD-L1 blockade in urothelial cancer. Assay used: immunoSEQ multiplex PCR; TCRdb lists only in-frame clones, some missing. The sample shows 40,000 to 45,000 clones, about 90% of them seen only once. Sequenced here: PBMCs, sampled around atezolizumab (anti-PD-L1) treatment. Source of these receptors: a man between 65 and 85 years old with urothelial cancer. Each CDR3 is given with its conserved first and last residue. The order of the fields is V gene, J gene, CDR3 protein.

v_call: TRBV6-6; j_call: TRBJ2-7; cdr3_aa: CASSYGAGAVYEQYF
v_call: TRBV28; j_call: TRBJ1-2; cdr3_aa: CASWVTGAGNYGYTF
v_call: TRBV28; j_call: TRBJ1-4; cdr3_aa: CASITGGSNEKLFF
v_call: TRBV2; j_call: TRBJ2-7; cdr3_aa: CASTEGGEQYF
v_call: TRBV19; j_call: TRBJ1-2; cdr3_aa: CASSTEREMDYGYTF
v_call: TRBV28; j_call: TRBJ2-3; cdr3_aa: CASKPEWRDTQYF
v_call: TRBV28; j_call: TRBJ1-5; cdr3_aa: CASSFLSTGGLSSNQPQHF
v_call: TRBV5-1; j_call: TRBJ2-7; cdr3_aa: CASSLPLGEGTQQYF
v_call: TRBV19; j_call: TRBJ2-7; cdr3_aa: CASSIESRSSYEQYF
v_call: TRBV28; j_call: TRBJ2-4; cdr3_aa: CASSLQGSRNIQYF